The 10 T cell receptor beta chains below come from one sample, sequenced in a study of PD-1 blockade in classical Hodgkin lymphoma. Indicated time point: cycle 4 day 1 (C4D1), after less than seven weeks of nivolumab. All patients relapsed after autologous stem cell transplantation, and brentuximab vedotin exposure varied. Method: immunoSEQ multiplex PCR; TCRdb's copy keeps in-frame clones and lacks some. The data show 40,000 to 65,000 clones, 86% seen once. The sample here was peripheral blood mononuclear cells (PBMCs), taken before the fourth cycle of nivolumab. These receptors were taken from a human donor with classical Hodgkin lymphoma.

The chain employs TRBV6-1 and TRBJ2-3; no definite D call. Trimming left V 7 bases short and J 6 bases short, with 8 bases between. Germline-derived CDR1 and CDR2 are MNHNS and SASEGT. The CDR3 is 11 amino acids. The CDR3 loop is CASKQFDTQYF. The CDR3 DNA sequence: TGTGCCAGCAAGCAGTTTGATACGCAGTATTTT.

This clone ranks as medium-sized. The V gene is TRBV27, the J gene TRBJ2-7; D tentatively reads TRBD1 or TRBD2 (5 bases each). The ends were cut back, 2 bases at V and 2 bases at J, with 10 bases in the middle. Germline assignment: CDR1 MNHEY and CDR2 SMNVEV (reference sequence). CDR3 size: 14 residues. CDR3 sequence reads: CASSLGDGAYEQYF. CDR3 DNA: TGTGCCAGCAGTTTAGGGGACGGAGCCTACGAGCAGTACTTC.

This chain uses TRBV7-8 with TRBJ2-4, with TRBD1 as a possible D gene (6 bases). Trimming shortened V by 5 bases and J by 0 bases, and 17 bases separated the two germline ends. Germline lookup yields CDR1 SGHVS and CDR2 FQNEAQ. The CDR3 is 17 residues long. In DNA, the CDR3 is TGTGCCAGCAGCACGGACAGCAACCAGCTAGCCAAAAACATTCAGTACTTC. Translated: CASSTDSNQLAKNIQYF.

The chain uses TRBV19 and TRBJ1-1; 8 bases fit TRBD1. There are 15 residues in the CDR3. CDR1 and CDR2 (germline): LNHDA, SQIVND (reference sequence). The trim removed 5 bases at V and 7 bases at J, leaving 12 bases unmatched. This CDR3 reads CASSPHQGAAGEAFF. The CDR3 DNA is TGTGCCAGTAGTCCTCATCAGGGGGCAGCGGGTGAAGCTTTCTTT.

CDR3 sequence reads: CASSWNTEAFF. Written as DNA, the CDR3 is TGTGCCAGTTCCTGGAACACTGAAGCTTTCTTT. J is TRBJ1-1 and V is TRBV19; D is uncertain. V was clipped by 8 bases and J by 1 base, with 5 bases between them. The CDR3 is 11 amino acids. Germline CDR1 reads LNHDA; CDR2 reads SQIVND (reference sequence).

This clone has just one count. This chain connects TRBV6-1 to TRBJ2-3, with a possible D match to TRBD1 (6 bases). V gave up 8 bases and J gave up 0 bases, with 15 bases separating them. The CDR3 sequence is 15 residues long. Germline values: CDR1 MNHNS, CDR2 SASEGT. The CDR3 spells CASGGQRTSTDTQYF. The CDR3 DNA follows: TGTGCCAGCGGAGGACAGAGAACTAGCACAGATACGCAGTATTTT.

The rearrangement joins TRBV9 to TRBJ2-5, with TRBD2 matching over 9 bases. CDR1 is SGDLS and CDR2 is YYNGEE in the germline V gene. V trimming: 4 bases; J trimming: 5 bases; junction bases outside the gene matches: 6. There are 14 residues in the CDR3. CDR3 sequence: CASSLSGGRETQYF. The CDR3 DNA reads TGTGCCAGCAGCCTTAGCGGGGGCCGGGAGACCCAGTACTTC.

This clone showed up just once. The genes are TRBV5-1 and TRBJ2-6, with TRBD1 matching 8 bases. Trimming at V came to 1 base and at J to 4 bases, leaving 4 bases not matched to a gene. The CDR3 has 16 amino acids. Germline-derived CDR1 and CDR2 are SGHRS and YFSETQ. CDR3 sequence reads: CASSLQGARGANVLTF. CDR3 bases: TGCGCCAGCAGCTTGCAGGGGGCGAGGGGGGCCAACGTCCTGACTTTC.

The chain links TRBV27 to TRBJ2-4; maybe TRBD2 (6 bases). Trimming stripped 5 bases from V and 3 bases from J, with 14 bases between. The CDR3 covers 15 residues. Germline CDR1 reads MNHEY; CDR2 reads SMNVEV (reference sequence). The CDR3 region is CASSLFAGLKNIQYF. The DNA of the CDR3 is TGTGCCAGCAGTCTTTTTGCGGGGCTCAAAAACATTCAGTACTTC.

V and J are TRBV28 and TRBJ1-5; 7 bases agree with TRBD1. The CDR3 spans 17 residues. The J segment lost 4 bases and the V segment lost 6 bases, leaving 15 bases of the junction unmatched. Germline V gene data show CDR1 as MDHEN and CDR2 as SYDVKM. This chain's CDR3 is CASRAFVGQTINQPQHF. DNA for the CDR3: TGTGCCAGCAGGGCCTTTGTGGGACAGACGATTAATCAGCCCCAGCATTTT. Combining the CDR3 with reference TRBV28 and TRBJ1-5 gives the whole variable domain DVKVTQSSRYLVKRTGEKVFLECVQDMDHENMFWYRQDPGLGLRLIYFSYDVKMKEKGDIPEGYSVSREKKERFSLILESASTNQTSMYLCASRAFVGQTINQPQHFGDGTRLSIL.